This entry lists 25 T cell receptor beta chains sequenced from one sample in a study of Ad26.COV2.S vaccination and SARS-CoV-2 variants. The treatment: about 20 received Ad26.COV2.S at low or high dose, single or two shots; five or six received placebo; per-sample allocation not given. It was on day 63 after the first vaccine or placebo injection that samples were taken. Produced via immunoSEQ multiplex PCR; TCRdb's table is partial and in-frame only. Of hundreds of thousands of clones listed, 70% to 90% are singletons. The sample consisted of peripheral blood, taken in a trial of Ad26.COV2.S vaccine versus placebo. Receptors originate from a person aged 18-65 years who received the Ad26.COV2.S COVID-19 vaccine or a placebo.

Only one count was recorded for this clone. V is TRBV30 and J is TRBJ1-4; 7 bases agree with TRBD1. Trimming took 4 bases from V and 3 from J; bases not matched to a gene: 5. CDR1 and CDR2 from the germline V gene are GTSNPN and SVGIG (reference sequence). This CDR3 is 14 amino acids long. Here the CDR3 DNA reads TGTGCCTGGACCCCGGGACAGCCTAATGAAAAACTGTTTTTT. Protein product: CAWTPGQPNEKLFF.

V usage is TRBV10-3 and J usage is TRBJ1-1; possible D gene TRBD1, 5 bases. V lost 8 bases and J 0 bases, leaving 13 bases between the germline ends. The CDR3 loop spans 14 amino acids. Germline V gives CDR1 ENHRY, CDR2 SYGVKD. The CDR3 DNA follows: TGTGCCATCGCCGGGACGGCCATGAACACTGAAGCTTTCTTT. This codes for CAIAGTAMNTEAFF.

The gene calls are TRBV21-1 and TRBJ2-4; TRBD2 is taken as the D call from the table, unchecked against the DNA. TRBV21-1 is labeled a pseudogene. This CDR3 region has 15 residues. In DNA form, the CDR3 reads TGTGCCAGCAGCAAATCGGCAGGGAGGGGAAACATTCAGTACTTC. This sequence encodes CASSKSAGRGNIQYF.

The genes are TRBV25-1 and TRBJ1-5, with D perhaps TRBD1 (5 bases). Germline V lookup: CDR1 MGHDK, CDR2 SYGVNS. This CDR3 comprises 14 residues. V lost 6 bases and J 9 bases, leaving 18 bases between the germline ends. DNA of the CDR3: TGTGCCAGCAGCCCCACAGGCACACGTTGGCCCCAGCATTTT. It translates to CASSPTGTRWPQHF.

CDR3 coding DNA: TGTGCCAGCAGAGGGCCATTCGAGGGCACTGAAGCTTTCTTT. Its protein product is CASRGPFEGTEAFF. The V call is TRBV28, the J call TRBJ1-1, with unresolved D. CDR1 MDHEN and CDR2 SYDVKM come from the germline V gene. The ends were cut back, 6 bases at V and 4 bases at J, with 15 bases in the middle. The CDR3 has 14 residues.

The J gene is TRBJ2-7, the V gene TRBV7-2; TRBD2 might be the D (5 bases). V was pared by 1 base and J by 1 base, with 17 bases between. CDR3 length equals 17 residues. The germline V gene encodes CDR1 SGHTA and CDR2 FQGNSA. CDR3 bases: TGTGCCAGCAGCTTAGAATTATCGGGATTCCTTTCCTACGAGCAGTACTTC. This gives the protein CASSLELSGFLSYEQYF.

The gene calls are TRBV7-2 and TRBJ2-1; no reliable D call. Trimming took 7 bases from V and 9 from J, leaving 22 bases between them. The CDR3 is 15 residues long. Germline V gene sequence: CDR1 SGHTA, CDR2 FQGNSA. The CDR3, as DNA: TGTGCCAGCACAGCGACAATTCGAGCAATTACTGAGCAGTTCTTC. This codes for CASTATIRAITEQFF.

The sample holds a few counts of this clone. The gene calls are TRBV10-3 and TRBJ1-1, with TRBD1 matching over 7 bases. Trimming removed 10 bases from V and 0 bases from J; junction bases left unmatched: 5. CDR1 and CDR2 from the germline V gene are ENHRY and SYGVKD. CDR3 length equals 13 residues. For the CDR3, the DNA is TGTGCCACCACTACAGGGGTGAACACTGAAGCTTTCTTT. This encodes CATTTGVNTEAFF.

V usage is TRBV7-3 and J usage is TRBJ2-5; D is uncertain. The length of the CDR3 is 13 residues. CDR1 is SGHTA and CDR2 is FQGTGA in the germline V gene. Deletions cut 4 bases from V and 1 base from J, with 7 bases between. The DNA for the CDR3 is TGTGCCAGCAGCTACGCCGTCCAAGAGACCCAGTACTTC. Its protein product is CASSYAVQETQYF.

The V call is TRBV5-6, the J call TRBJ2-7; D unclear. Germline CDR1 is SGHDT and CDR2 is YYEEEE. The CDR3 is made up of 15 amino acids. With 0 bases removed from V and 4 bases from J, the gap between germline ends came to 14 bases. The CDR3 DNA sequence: TGTGCCAGCAGCTTGGTAGGACGCTTGGATTACGAGCAGTACTTC. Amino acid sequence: CASSLVGRLDYEQYF.

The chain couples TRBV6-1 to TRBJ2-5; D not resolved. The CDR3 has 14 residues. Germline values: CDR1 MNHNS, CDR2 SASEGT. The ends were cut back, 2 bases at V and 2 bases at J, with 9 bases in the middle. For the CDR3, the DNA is TGTGCCAGCAGTGAATGGGATAGTCAAGAGACCCAGTACTTC. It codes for CASSEWDSQETQYF.

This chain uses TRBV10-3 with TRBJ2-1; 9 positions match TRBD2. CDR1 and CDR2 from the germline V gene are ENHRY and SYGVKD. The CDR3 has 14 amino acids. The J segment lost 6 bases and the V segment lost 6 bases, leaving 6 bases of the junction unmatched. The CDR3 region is CAIRPQREVNEQFF. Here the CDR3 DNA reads TGTGCCATCAGACCCCAGCGGGAGGTCAATGAGCAGTTCTTC.

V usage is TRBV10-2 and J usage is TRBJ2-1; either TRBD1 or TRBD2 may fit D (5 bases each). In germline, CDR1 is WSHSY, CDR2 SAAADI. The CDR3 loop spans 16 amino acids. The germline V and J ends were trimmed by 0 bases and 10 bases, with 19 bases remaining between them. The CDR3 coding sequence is TGCGCCAGCAGTGAGTCGAGTGACAGCGGCATCAGGGAGCAGTTCTTC. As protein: CASSESSDSGIREQFF.

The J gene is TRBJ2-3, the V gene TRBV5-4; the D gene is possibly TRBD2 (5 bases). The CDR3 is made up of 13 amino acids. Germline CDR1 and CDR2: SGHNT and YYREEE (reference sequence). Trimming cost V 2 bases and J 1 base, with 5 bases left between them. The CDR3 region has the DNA TGTGCCAGCAGCTTCGGGGGCACAGATACGCAGTATTTT. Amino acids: CASSFGGTDTQYF.

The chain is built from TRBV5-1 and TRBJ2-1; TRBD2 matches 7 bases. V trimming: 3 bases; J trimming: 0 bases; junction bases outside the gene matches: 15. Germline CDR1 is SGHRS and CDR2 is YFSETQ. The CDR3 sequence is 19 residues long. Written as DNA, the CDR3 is TGCGCCAGCAGCTCCCCGGGGAGCGGGGTGTTGATCTCCTACAATGAGCAGTTCTTC. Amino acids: CASSSPGSGVLISYNEQFF.

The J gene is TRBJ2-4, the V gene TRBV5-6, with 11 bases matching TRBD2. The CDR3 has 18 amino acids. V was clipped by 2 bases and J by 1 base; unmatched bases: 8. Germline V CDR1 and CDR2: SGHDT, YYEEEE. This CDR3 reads CASSLGSGRALAKNIQYF. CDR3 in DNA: TGTGCCAGCAGCTTAGGTAGCGGGAGGGCCCTGGCCAAAAACATTCAGTACTTC.

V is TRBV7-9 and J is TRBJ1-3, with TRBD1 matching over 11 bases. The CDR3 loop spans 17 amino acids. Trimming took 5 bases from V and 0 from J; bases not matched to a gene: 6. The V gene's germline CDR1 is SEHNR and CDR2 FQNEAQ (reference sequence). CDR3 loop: CASSQWTGGASGNTIYF. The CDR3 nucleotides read TGTGCCAGCAGCCAATGGACAGGGGGCGCCTCTGGAAACACCATATATTTT.

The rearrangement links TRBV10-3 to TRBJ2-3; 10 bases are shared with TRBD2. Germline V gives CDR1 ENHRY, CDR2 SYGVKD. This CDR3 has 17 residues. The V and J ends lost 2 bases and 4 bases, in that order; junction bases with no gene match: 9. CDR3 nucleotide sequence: TGTGCCATCAGTGAGGGGGGGTGGACTAGCGGCCCAGATACGCAGTATTTT. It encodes CAISEGGWTSGPDTQYF.

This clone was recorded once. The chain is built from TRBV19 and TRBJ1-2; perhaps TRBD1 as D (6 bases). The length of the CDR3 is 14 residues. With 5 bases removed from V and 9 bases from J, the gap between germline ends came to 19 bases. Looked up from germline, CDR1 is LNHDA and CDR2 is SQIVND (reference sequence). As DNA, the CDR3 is TGTGCCAGTAGTGCCGAATCAGGGGCGAAGCGCTACACCTTC. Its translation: CASSAESGAKRYTF.

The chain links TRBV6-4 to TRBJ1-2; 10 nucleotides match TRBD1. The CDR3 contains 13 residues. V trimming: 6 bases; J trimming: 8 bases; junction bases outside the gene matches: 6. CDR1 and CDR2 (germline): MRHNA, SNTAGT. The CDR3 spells CASRDRGPLGYTF. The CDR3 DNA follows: TGTGCCAGCAGAGACAGGGGGCCCCTGGGCTACACCTTC.

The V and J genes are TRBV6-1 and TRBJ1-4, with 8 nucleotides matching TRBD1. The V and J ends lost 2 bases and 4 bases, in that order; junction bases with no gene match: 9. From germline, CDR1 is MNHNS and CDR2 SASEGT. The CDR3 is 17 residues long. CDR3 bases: TGTGCCAGCAGTGAACGATACAGGGGGGTCCTTAATGAAAAACTGTTTTTT. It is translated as CASSERYRGVLNEKLFF.

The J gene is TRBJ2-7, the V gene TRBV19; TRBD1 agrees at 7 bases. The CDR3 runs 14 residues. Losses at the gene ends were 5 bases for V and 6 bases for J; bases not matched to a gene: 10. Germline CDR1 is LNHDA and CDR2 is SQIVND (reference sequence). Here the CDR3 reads CASSAGTVRGEQYF. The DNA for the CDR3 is TGTGCCAGTAGTGCCGGGACAGTCCGTGGCGAGCAGTACTTC.

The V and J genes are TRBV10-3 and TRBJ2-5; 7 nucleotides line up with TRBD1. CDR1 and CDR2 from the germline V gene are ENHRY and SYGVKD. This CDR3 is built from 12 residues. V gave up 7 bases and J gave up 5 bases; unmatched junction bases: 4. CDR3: CAIKGAAETQYF. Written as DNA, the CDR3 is TGTGCCATCAAGGGGGCCGCGGAGACCCAGTACTTC.

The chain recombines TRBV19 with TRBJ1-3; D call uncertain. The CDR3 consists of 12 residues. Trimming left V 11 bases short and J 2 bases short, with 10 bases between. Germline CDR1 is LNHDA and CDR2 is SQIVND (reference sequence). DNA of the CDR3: TGTGCCGTGAGGTTTCCTGGAAACACCATATATTTT. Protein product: CAVRFPGNTIYF.

CDR3 nucleotide sequence: TGTGCCAGCAGCGCACGACAGGCCCATGGGTCACCCCTCCACTTT. It specifies CASSARQAHGSPLHF. V usage is TRBV5-5 and J usage is TRBJ1-6; TRBD1 might be the D (6 bases). V lost 4 bases and J lost 10, with 18 bases in between. This CDR3 contains 15 residues. From germline, CDR1 is SGHKS and CDR2 YYEKEE (reference sequence). Complete variable domain (other parts from reference TRBV5-5 and TRBJ1-6): DAGVTQSPTHLIKTRGQQVTLRCSPISGHKSVSWYQQVLGQGPQFIFQYYEKEERGRGNFPDRFSARQFPNYSSELNVNALLLGDSALYLCASSARQAHGSPLHFGNGTRLTVT.